This T cell receptor beta chain was sequenced during a study of post-analysis software for immune sequencing data (dated by TCRdb to between 2015 and 2016). In the study overall: Disease courses on record covered relapsing-remitting, secondary progressive and progressive-relapsing multiple sclerosis, though some patients had no subtype annotation. The patient repertoires were set against ten to eleven previously published healthy control repertoires from donors whose ages ranged from roughly 6 to 26 years. A subset of samples was prepared in parallel using single-end sample barcoding, then pooled and co-amplified after Illumina adapter ligation.

On this clonotype itself: The antigen this receptor binds is unknown. No clone much larger than this one lies a single base away; base qualities are absent.

TCR beta repertoires were profiled from peripheral blood of 13 young patients with multiple sclerosis to demonstrate the VDJtools post-analysis software. The patients with multiple sclerosis were children and adolescents between roughly 6 and 16 years of age. Reading from cysteine to phenylalanine, the CDR3 counts 16 amino acids. Only CDR3 DNA remains: 48 bases, in frame from the first base. Looking up the germline V gene yields CDR1 MNHNS and CDR2 SASEGT. Trimming at the junction amounts to 2 bases on V and 0 bases on J, and the germline ends lie 13 bases apart. The library was obtained by PCR. TCRdb names Illumina HiSeq 2500 as the instrument used. To reduce PCR and sequencing biases, unique molecular identifiers were built into the TCR beta cDNA libraries. Per 1 to 10 million input T cells, roughly 0.5 million cDNA molecules were obtained, such that each molecule approximated one T cell. The same protocol used for the earlier healthy control dataset was applied to prepare and sequence the patient libraries. Within a given batch, samples were prepared together, multiplexed and sequenced on the same HiSeq lane. In the authors' own workflow: MIGEC was used to process the raw barcoded reads, and molecular identifier groups with only a single read were discarded before consensus assembly and CDR3 extraction. Clonotype tables were post-analysed with VDJtools, normalizing diversity by down-sampling all datasets to the smallest sample size. Repertoire overlap clustering matched CDR3 amino acid but not nucleotide sequences to correct batch-related cross-sample contamination. The raw public reads went through TCRdb reprocessing: fastp at Q25, MiXCR clone calling, in-frame beta chains kept. Rows are unified per CDR3 protein, each entry keeping the most common DNA and genes. It is TCRdb's table, rather than the study itself, that gives the V and J calls and clone size. The sample contains about half a million distinct CDR3 sequences, 34% of them found a single time. Around 5.9% of the sample is in the top ten clones.

Overall results and qualifications from the work: Multiple sclerosis patients had significantly lower normalized Chao1 diversity than controls, a result that suggests substantial peripheral T-cell clonal expansion. Roughly 5 TRBV segments, including TRBV5-6, TRBV5-1 and TRBV20-1, were significantly more frequent in patients than controls. When samples were clustered directly using the F measure, samples prepared in the same batch co-clustered strongly, which prompted a batch-effect correction. The multiple sclerosis patient group was slightly younger than the control group.

The sample taken for sequencing was blood. The chain employs TRBV6-1 and TRBJ1-1; the D gene is not confidently resolved. The source is a girl aged 2 to 17 with multiple sclerosis. The bases are TGTGCCAGCAGTGAATGGGCCCCGTACATGAACACTGAAGCTTTCTTT. This sequence encodes CASSEWAPYMNTEAFF.